This T cell receptor (beta chain) came from a study of T cell responses to AZD1222 COVID-19 vaccine (dated by TCRdb to about 2021). Looking at the study overall: A total of around 240 trial participants underwent TCR sequencing, of whom 200 to 220 received two doses of AZD1222 and around 26 received two doses of the MenACWY control vaccine. Trial participants were enrolled into age subgroups of 18-55, 56-69 and 70-plus years, which contained 148, 28 and 57 TCR-sequenced participants, respectively. General study outcomes and caveats: A significant rise in spike-specific TCR breadth and depth was observed after two AZD1222 doses relative to day 0 and relative to MenACWY recipients. Reportedly, almost half of the unique spike-specific TCRs recognized epitopes lying outside the regions that are mutated in the B.1.351 and B.1.1.7 variants. The vaccine-associated CD4 TCRs covered the entire spike protein, and the dominant responses fell in regions 160-218 and 743-854. Participants were mostly white British, with more females than males. The authors suggested clonal diversity may have been underestimated. In the small 56-69-year group, the increase in depth fell short of significance, most likely because of low power. Because no day 14 peak-response samples were available, the repertoires could be characterized only after the peak T cell response. Conclusions about previously exposed vaccinees were limited because only a handful of AZD1222 recipients were SARS-CoV-2 seropositive at baseline.

The time point tag for this specimen amounts to: about 28 days (+/-7) after the second vaccine dose. Sample treatment or condition, as interpreted from the label and publication: meningococcal conjugate vaccine given as trial control. Samples from vaccinated people were obtained from the UK trials COV001 and COV002, which included a single-blind randomized controlled phase 2/3 trial of AZD1222 (ChAdOx1 nCoV-19) in healthy adults. Trial participant PBMC samples were collected at day 0 and day 28 after the second dose for TCRbeta chain sequencing. The CDR3 regions of human TCRbeta chains were analyzed by immunosequencing. Regarding the original processing steps: TCRs in the repertoires were matched against a reference library of SARS-CoV-2-specific TCRs that had been generated with the MIRA antigen-specificity platform. Breadth meant the fraction of unique TCRs that were SARS-CoV-2-associated, whereas depth meant the fraction of total T cells that were SARS-CoV-2-associated. Each spike-specific TCR was assigned to its reactive spike region and to a CD4 or CD8 class using the MIRA data. Log10-transformed breadth and depth values were compared by one-way ANOVA with Sidak's multiple comparisons tests. TCRdb's version of the immuneACCESS table is confined to in-frame rearrangements and falls short of the full clone set. An unresolved V gene accounts for under half of the shortfall where checked; the remainder is of unknown origin. That table gives V, J and clone size, and the DNA gave D and trimming. For this sample there are about 75,000 clones; 88% appear just once. 9% to 10% of the sample rests with the top ten.

Details on this clone: The specificity of this receptor is unknown. Base qualities were left out, and no much larger clone turns up one base away.

Taken from cysteine to phenylalanine, the CDR3 has 12 residues. The entry retains the CDR3 DNA only, 36 bases that are in frame from base 1. Trimming costs V 6 bases and J 4 bases, and their ends lie 12 bases apart. CDR1 and CDR2, per the germline V gene (reference sequence), are GTSNPN and SVGIG. This TCR was recovered from an adult who received the MenACWY meningococcal vaccine as a control. The input for sequencing was peripheral blood, taken 28 days after the second dose of the MenACWY control vaccine. The sequence links TRBV30 to TRBJ1-2; there is no confident call for the D gene. For the CDR3, the sequence is CACNPRGYGYTF. The nucleotides read TGTGCCTGTAACCCTCGAGGCTATGGCTACACCTTC.